Detailed here is one T cell receptor (beta chain). The entry originates in a study of CD8 T cells in Susac syndrome. This CDR3 has 14 residues. Trimming pared 6 bases from V and 5 bases from J, leaving 16 bases between. Reverse transcription of roughly 0.45 to 1 ug RNA was carried out with random hexamers. Amplification of TCR beta CDR3 across 54 Vbeta and 13 Jbeta was performed with immunoSEQ multiplex PCR. TCRdb called the immunoSEQ multiplex PCR reads again in MiXCR, with one record for every CDR3 protein. The repertoire holds tens of thousands of distinct CDR3 sequences, with roughly 95% as singletons.

The chain couples TRBV12-3 or TRBV12-4 to TRBJ1-2; possibly TRBD1 for D (5 bases). This clonotype originated in a human donor with multiple sclerosis. Sequenced: CD8+ T cells from PBMCs. CDR3 nucleotides: TGTGCCAGCAGACAGACGGGGGGAGGGTATGGCTACACCTTC. Protein product: CASRQTGGGYGYTF.